Below, 8 T cell receptor beta chains from the same sample are listed, as sequenced in a study of T cell changes during pregnancy in multiple sclerosis. Produced via immunoSEQ multiplex PCR; TCRdb's table is partial and in-frame only. Of roughly 93,000 clones listed, 80% to 95% are singletons. The sample was peripheral blood, taken in the first trimester of pregnancy. Receptors were obtained from a female donor in good health, enrolled as a control in a pregnancy study.

The chain carries TRBV7-6 and TRBJ1-3; D might be TRBD1 (6 bases). V was cut by 5 bases and J by 8 bases, with 16 bases left in between. CDR1 SGHVS and CDR2 FNYEAQ come from the germline V gene. CDR3 length: 14 amino acids. CDR3 coding DNA: TGTGCCAGCAGCCCCCCGACAGGAGCCGACACCATATATTTT. Translating gives CASSPPTGADTIYF.

The CDR3 DNA follows: TGTGCCAGTAGTACGGGACTGACCTACGAGCAGTACTTC. Amino acids: CASSTGLTYEQYF. The V call is TRBV19, the J call TRBJ2-7; D is possibly TRBD2 (6 bases). This CDR3 has 13 amino acids. V was shortened by 4 bases and J by 2 bases, with 9 bases between the two germline ends. The germline gives CDR1 LNHDA, CDR2 SQIVND (reference sequence).

The CDR3 spells CASSLGRQGGYGYTF. CDR3 DNA: TGTGCCAGCAGCTTAGGGCGACAGGGGGGCTATGGCTACACCTTC. V usage is TRBV5-4 and J usage is TRBJ1-2; 9 bases fit TRBD1. V was clipped by 2 bases and J by 4 bases; unmatched bases: 6. Looked up from germline, CDR1 is SGHNT and CDR2 is YYREEE (reference sequence). This CDR3 region has 15 residues.

J is TRBJ2-3 and V is TRBV2; TRBD2 matches at 7 bases. With V trimmed by 6 bases and J by 0 bases, 9 bases remained unmatched. Germline V gene data show CDR1 as SNHLY and CDR2 as FYNNEI. There are 16 residues in the CDR3. The CDR3 DNA sequence: TGTGCCAGCAGCAAAATAGCGGGCTTGAGCACAGATACGCAGTATTTT. It translates to CASSKIAGLSTDTQYF.

The V and J genes are TRBV27 and TRBJ1-1; D possibly corresponds to TRBD1 (6 bases). This CDR3 has 14 residues. Germline V CDR1 and CDR2: MNHEY, SMNVEV (reference sequence). With 5 bases removed from V and 3 bases from J, the gap between germline ends came to 13 bases. The CDR3 DNA is TGTGCCAGCAGTAGGCTGGGGGCTTACACTGAAGCTTTCTTT. As protein: CASSRLGAYTEAFF.

V gene TRBV6-5 combines with J gene TRBJ2-5, with D perhaps TRBD1 (6 bases). The CDR3 totals 16 residues. Between the trimmed V and J ends, which lost 2 bases and 4 bases, there was a span of 17 bases. Germline values: CDR1 MNHEY, CDR2 SVGAGI. The DNA for the CDR3 is TGTGCCAGCAGTTACACCCGCACAGGGACGAGAGAGACCCAGTACTTC. The encoded protein is CASSYTRTGTRETQYF.

DNA of the CDR3: TGTGCCAGCGGCCCACCCGCCGAGCAGTACTTC. Its protein is CASGPPAEQYF. The J gene is TRBJ2-7, the V gene TRBV27, with no clear D. The CDR3 is 11 residues long. Germline V gene data show CDR1 as MNHEY and CDR2 as SMNVEV (reference sequence). V gave up 8 bases and J gave up 6 bases, with 11 bases separating them.

This sequence joins TRBV5-8 and TRBJ2-7; the match to TRBD1 covers 10 bases. Losses at the gene ends were 4 bases for V and 4 bases for J; bases not matched to a gene: 2. The germline V gene encodes CDR1 SGHTS and CDR2 YDEGEE. The CDR3 consists of 13 residues. The CDR3 DNA follows: TGTGCCAGCAGCCGGGACAGGGGTTACGAGCAGTACTTC. This gives the protein CASSRDRGYEQYF.